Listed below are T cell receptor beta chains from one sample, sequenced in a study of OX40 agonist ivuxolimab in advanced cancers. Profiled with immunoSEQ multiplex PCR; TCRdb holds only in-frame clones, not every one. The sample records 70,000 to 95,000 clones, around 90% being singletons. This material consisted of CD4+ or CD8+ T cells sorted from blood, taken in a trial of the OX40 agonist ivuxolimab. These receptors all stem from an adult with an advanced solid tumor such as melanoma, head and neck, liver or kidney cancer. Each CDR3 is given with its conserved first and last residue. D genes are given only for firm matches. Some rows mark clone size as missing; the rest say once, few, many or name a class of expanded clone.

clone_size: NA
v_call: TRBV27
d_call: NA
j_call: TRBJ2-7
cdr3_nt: TGTGCCAGCAGACCCGACACCCCACCCTCCTACGAGCAGTACTTC
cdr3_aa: CASRPDTPPSYEQYF

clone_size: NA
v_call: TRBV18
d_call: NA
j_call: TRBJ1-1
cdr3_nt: TGTGCCAGCTCACCGTACGGGGCCGGGGAAGCTTTCTTT
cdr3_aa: CASSPYGAGEAFF

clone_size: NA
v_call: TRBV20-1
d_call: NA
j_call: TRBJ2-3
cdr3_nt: TGCAGTGCCCCAGATAATCTTCAGTATTTT
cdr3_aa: CSAPDNLQYF

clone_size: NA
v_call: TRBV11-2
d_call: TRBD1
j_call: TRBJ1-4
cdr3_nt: TGTGCCAGCAGAGCTCCGGGACAGGTGAATGAAAAACTGTTTTTT
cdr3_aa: CASRAPGQVNEKLFF

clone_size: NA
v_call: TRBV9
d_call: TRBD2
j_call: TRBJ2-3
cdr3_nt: TGTGCCAGCAGCGTAGGGAGACTAGCGGGGGGGCCAGATACGCAGTATTTT
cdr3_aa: CASSVGRLAGGPDTQYF

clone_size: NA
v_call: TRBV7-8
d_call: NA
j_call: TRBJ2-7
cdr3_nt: TGTGCCAGCAGCCCCCACGGCAGGTCGGGTGCCTACGAGCAGTACTTC
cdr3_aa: CASSPHGRSGAYEQYF

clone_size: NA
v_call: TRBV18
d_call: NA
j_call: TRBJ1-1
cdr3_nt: TGTGCCAGCTCACCGCACCCGGACCAAGCAGAAGCTTTCTTT
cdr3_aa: CASSPHPDQAEAFF

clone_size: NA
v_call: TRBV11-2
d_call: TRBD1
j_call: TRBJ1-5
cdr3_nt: TGTGCCAGCAGCTCCCAGACAGGGGGCTTAAGTCAGCCCCAGCATTTT
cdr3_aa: CASSSQTGGLSQPQHF

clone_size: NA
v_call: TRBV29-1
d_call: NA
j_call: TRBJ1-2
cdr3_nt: TGCAGCGTTACGATGGGTTCGGACTATGGCTACACCTTC
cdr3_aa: CSVTMGSDYGYTF

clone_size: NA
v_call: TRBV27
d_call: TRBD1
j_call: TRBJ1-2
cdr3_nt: TGTGCCAGCAGTCGGGGACAGGGGAACTATGGCTACACCTTC
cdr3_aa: CASSRGQGNYGYTF

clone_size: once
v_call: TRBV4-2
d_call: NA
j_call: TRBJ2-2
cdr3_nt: TGTGCCAGCAGTTTCCGGGGGACGAGGGGGGAGCTGTTTTTT
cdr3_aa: CASSFRGTRGELFF

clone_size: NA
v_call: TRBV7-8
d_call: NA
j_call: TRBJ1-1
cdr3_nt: TGTGCCAGCAGCTTACCCACTGGGACGGCGGAAAAAGCTTTCTTT
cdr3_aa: CASSLPTGTAEKAFF

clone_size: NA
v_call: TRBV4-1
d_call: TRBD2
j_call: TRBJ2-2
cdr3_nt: TGCGCCAGCAGCCAAGTGGGGGGAGGGCACACCGGGGAGCTGTTTTTT
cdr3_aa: CASSQVGGGHTGELFF

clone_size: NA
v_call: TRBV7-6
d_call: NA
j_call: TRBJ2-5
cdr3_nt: TGTGCCAGCAGCACTGGGAATAGTAAAGAGACCCAGTACTTC
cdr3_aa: CASSTGNSKETQYF

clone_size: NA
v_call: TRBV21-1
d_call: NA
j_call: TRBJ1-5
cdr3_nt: TGTGCCAGCGCGAGACATGTTAGCAATCAGCCCCAGCATTTT
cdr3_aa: CASARHVSNQPQHF

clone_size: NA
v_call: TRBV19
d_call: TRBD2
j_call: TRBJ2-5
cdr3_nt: TGTGCCAGTAAAGGGCGGGGGGGCCGATCAGAGACCCAGTACTTC
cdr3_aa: CASKGRGGRSETQYF

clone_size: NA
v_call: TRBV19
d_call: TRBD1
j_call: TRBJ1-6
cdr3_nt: TGTGCCAGTAATAACCGACAGGGGTTCGATTCACCCCTCCACTTT
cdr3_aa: CASNNRQGFDSPLHF

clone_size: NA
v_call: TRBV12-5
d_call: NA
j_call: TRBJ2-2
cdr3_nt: TGTGCTAGTGGTTTGCTGGGACTCGCCGCGACCGGGGAGCTGTTTTTT
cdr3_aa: CASGLLGLAATGELFF